One sample yielded the 22 T cell receptor beta chains listed below, sequenced in a study of T cells in women clearing cervical HPV infection. Sequencing was performed with immunoSEQ multiplex PCR; in TCRdb, only in-frame clones are kept and a portion is missing. With approximately 38,000 clones in the sample, the ten largest clones hold roughly 6.5%. The sequenced sample was blood buffy coat. All receptors come from a woman between 18 and 69 years old with a cervical HPV16 infection that either progressed to CIN3+ or cleared (not recorded which).

A note on this clone: The read ends 3 residues shy of where the CDR3 ends; the end is completed using the germline J gene. The J gene is TRBJ2-1, the V gene TRBV7-9, with 7 positions matching TRBD1. This CDR3 is built from 14 residues. V shed 2 bases, J shed 5 bases, and the junction held 3 bases outside the gene matches. Germline CDR1 is SEHNR and CDR2 is FQNEAQ (reference sequence). CDR3 sequence: CASSLTQGDNEQFF. The CDR3 bases that were read are TGTGCCAGCAGCTTAACCCAGGGGGACAATGAG.

With respect to this clone: The DNA ends 3 residues before the CDR3 does, and the rest of the CDR3 is filled in from the germline J gene. This chain connects TRBV10-3 to TRBJ2-2; 11 bases match TRBD1. Germline CDR1 and CDR2: ENHRY and SYGVKD. The V segment lost 11 bases and the J segment 5 bases; nucleotides outside the gene matches: 7. The CDR3 spans 14 residues. The chain's CDR3 is CAGGQGGWTGELFF. The sequenced CDR3 bases are TGTGCCGGGGGACAGGGGGGCTGGACCGGGGAG.

On this clone itself: The read stops 3 residues short of the end of the CDR3; the missing end is completed from the germline J gene. This chain uses TRBV20-1 with TRBJ1-4, with a weak D call TRBD1 (5 bases). The CDR3 has 12 residues. Germline V lookup: CDR1 DFQATT, CDR2 SNEGSKA (reference sequence). CDR3 DNA (partial): TGCAGTGCAACCGGGGGGGGTTCACCA. This translates into CSATGGGSP. The whole CDR3 protein is CSATGGGSPLFF.

Details on this clone: The read gets to within 3 residues of the CDR3 end, and the germline J gene fills in the rest. This chain joins TRBV5-5 and TRBJ1-5; no definite D call. The ends were cut back, 2 bases at V and 6 bases at J, with 9 bases in the middle. The CDR3 contains 13 residues. Germline values: CDR1 SGHKS, CDR2 YYEKEE (reference sequence). The CDR3 loop reads CASSFEVFQPQHF. The part of the CDR3 DNA that was read is TGTGCCAGCAGCTTCGAGGTATTTCAGCCC.

Turning to this clone: Sequencing ends 3 residues short of the CDR3 end; the germline J gene provides the rest. The rearrangement joins TRBV20-1 to TRBJ2-3, with D possibly being TRBD2 (5 bases). Trimming left V 3 bases short and J 3 bases short, with 19 bases between. The CDR3 loop spans 16 amino acids. Per germline, CDR1 DFQATT and CDR2 SNEGSKA (reference sequence). The CDR3 sequence is CSASLAGQKLTDTQYF. The sequenced CDR3 bases are TGCAGTGCTAGTTTGGCGGGTCAAAAGTTGACAGATACG.

To note about this clone: The CDR3 extends 3 residues past the end of the read, so its final part is completed from the germline J gene. The genes are TRBV3-1 (or the pseudogene TRBV3-2) and TRBJ2-3, with TRBD2 matching 8 bases. The V segment lost 0 bases and the J segment 0 bases; nucleotides outside the gene matches: 5. Germline assignment: CDR1 LGHDT and CDR2 YNNKEL (reference sequence). The CDR3 is 17 amino acids. The CDR3 bases that were read are TGTGCCAGCAGCCAAGATTTAACGGGGGGGAGCACAGATACG. It specifies CASSQDLTGGSTDT. The whole CDR3 protein reads CASSQDLTGGSTDTQYF.

Notes on this clone: The read ends 3 residues early relative to the CDR3; the germline J gene fills the gap. This chain joins TRBV20-1 and TRBJ2-1, with 15 bases fitting TRBD2. CDR1 and CDR2 (germline): DFQATT, SNEGSKA (reference sequence). This CDR3 spans 16 amino acids. The trim removed 4 bases at V and 7 bases at J, leaving 8 bases unmatched. The CDR3 here is CSAKGTSGGPTNEQFF. Partial CDR3 DNA: TGCAGTGCTAAGGGGACTAGCGGGGGGCCCACGAATGAG.

Note on this clone: Read data end 3 residues before the CDR3 end; the end is taken from the germline J gene. The V call is TRBV19, the J call TRBJ1-1; 8 positions match TRBD1. The ends lost 7 bases at V and 4 bases at J; junction bases unmatched: 8. There are 14 residues in the CDR3. Germline-derived CDR1 and CDR2 are LNHDA and SQIVND (reference sequence). The CDR3 here is CASNPDREGTEAFF. CDR3 DNA, as far as it was read: TGTGCCAGTAACCCGGACAGGGAGGGCACTGAA.

Details on this clone: The read stops 3 residues short of the end of the CDR3; the missing end is completed from the germline J gene. The chain combines TRBV2 with TRBJ2-3, with D hard to call. CDR1 is SNHLY, CDR2 FYNNEI, per germline. CDR3 size: 14 residues. CDR3 amino acids: CASSEDDSNQPQYF. The part of the CDR3 DNA that was read is TGTGCCAGCAGTGAAGACGATAGCAATCAGCCG.

Comment on this clone: The read terminates 3 residues before the CDR3 end, so the remaining end is supplied by the germline J gene. This chain links TRBV5-4 with TRBJ2-2; 9 bases fit TRBD1. Germline CDR1 and CDR2: SGHNT and YYREEE (reference sequence). The trim removed 2 bases at V and 6 bases at J, leaving 2 bases unmatched. The CDR3 covers 14 residues. CDR3 in amino acids: CASSLQGAAGELFF. The DNA read from the CDR3 is TGTGCCAGCAGCTTACAGGGGGCCGCCGGGGAG.

On this clone: The read is 3 residues too short to cover the CDR3 end, so that end is filled in from the germline J gene. The V call is TRBV6-2 or TRBV6-3, the J call TRBJ1-5; a weak D match, TRBD1 (5 bases). V lost 5 bases to trimming and J lost 3 bases, with 14 bases between them. CDR1 is MNHEY and CDR2 is SVGEGT in the germline V gene. The CDR3 consists of 15 residues. CDR3 in amino acids: CASSEGDRYNQPQHF. The CDR3 bases that were read are TGTGCCAGCAGTGAGGGTGACAGATACAATCAGCCC.

For this clone: The read halts 3 residues ahead of the CDR3 end, with the missing end drawn from the germline J gene. V and J are TRBV12-3 or TRBV12-4 and TRBJ1-2; no clear D gene. The CDR3 covers 12 residues. The V end lost 3 bases, the J end lost 7 bases, and 9 bases lay between the germline ends. The CDR3 here is CASSFPERGYTF. Partial CDR3 DNA: TGTGCCAGCAGTTTTCCCGAGCGTGGC.

A word on this clone: The CDR3 is cut off 3 residues early in the read; its end comes from the germline J gene. This chain joins TRBV20-1 and TRBJ2-3; 12 bases are a match to TRBD2. The CDR3 loop spans 15 amino acids. Germline loops: CDR1 DFQATT, CDR2 SNEGSKA (reference sequence). J lost 3 bases, V lost 6 bases, and 7 bases had no gene match. Partial CDR3 DNA: TGCAGTGCCCTCCCGCTAGCGGGGGGGACAGATACG. This gives the protein CSALPLAGGTDT. The entire CDR3 is CSALPLAGGTDTQYF.

This CDR3 is CASSFLGHTDTQYF. Incomplete CDR3 DNA: TGTGCCAGCAGCTTTTTGGGCCACACAGATACG. This chain joins TRBV5-5 and TRBJ2-3; no clear D gene. The CDR3 extends 3 residues past the end of the read, so its final part is completed from the germline J gene. Between the trimmed V and J ends, which lost 2 bases and 2 bases, there was a span of 9 bases. The CDR3 is 14 residues long. Germline V CDR1 and CDR2: SGHKS, YYEKEE (reference sequence). Combining the CDR3 with reference TRBV5-5 and TRBJ2-3 gives the whole variable domain DAGVTQSPTHLIKTRGQQVTLRCSPISGHKSVSWYQQVLGQGPQFIFQYYEKEERGRGNFPDRFSARQFPNYSSELNVNALLLGDSALYLCASSFLGHTDTQYFGPGTRLTVL.

Notes on this clone: Read sequence stops 3 residues before the CDR3 end, and the germline J gene provides the missing end. The V gene is TRBV18, the J gene TRBJ2-1; TRBD2 matches at 10 bases. Germline-derived CDR1 and CDR2 are KGHSH and LQKENI. The CDR3 is made up of 15 amino acids. V lost 8 bases, J lost 5 bases, and 9 bases stayed unmatched. The sequenced CDR3 bases are TGTGCCAGCCGGCTGGCTAGCGGGGGCAACAATGAG. Its translation is CASRLASGGNNE. The entire CDR3 reads CASRLASGGNNEQFF.

As to this clone: Coverage ceases 3 residues before the CDR3 finishes, and the germline J gene fills in the end. This chain joins TRBV6-2 or TRBV6-3 and TRBJ1-2; no clear D gene. The CDR3 has 13 residues. Germline assignment: CDR1 MNHEY and CDR2 SVGEGT. V lost 0 bases, J lost 4 bases, and 6 bases lay in between. CDR3: CASSYSSLYGYTF. CDR3 DNA (partial): TGTGCCAGCAGTTACTCGTCCCTCTATGGC.

A note on this clone: The CDR3 end is not reached by the read, which stops 3 residues before it; the germline J gene fills it in. The V and J genes are TRBV20-1 and TRBJ2-5; D is unclear. Looked up from germline, CDR1 is DFQATT and CDR2 is SNEGSKA (reference sequence). Between the trimmed V and J ends, which lost 2 bases and 5 bases, there was a span of 3 bases. This CDR3 is 10 amino acids long. CDR3 DNA, as far as it was read: TGCAGTGCTAGAAGCGAGACC. It is translated as CSARSET. The CDR3 as a whole reads CSARSETQYF.

About this clone itself: The DNA ends 3 residues before the CDR3 does, and the rest of the CDR3 is filled in from the germline J gene. V gene TRBV19 combines with J gene TRBJ2-1; 12 bases agree with TRBD2. CDR1 and CDR2 from the germline V gene are LNHDA and SQIVND (reference sequence). The trim removed 6 bases at V and 9 bases at J, leaving 9 bases unmatched. The CDR3 loop spans 15 amino acids. The chain's CDR3 is CASRETSGGFSEQFF. Incomplete CDR3 DNA: TGTGCCAGTAGAGAGACTAGCGGGGGATTCAGTGAG.

Concerning this clone: One end of the junction fails to match germline, which may point to a read error. The sample has other DNA sequences that encode this CDR3 too. CDR3 protein: CASSAGFGNTIYF. Incomplete CDR3 DNA: TGTGCCAGTAGTGCGGGGTTCGGAAACACG. The chain is built from TRBV19 and TRBJ1-3; no firm D call. The read terminates 3 residues ahead of where the CDR3 ends, so the germline J gene completes it. Germline assignment: CDR1 LNHDA and CDR2 SQIVND (reference sequence). This CDR3 spans 13 amino acids.

Points on this clone: The CDR3 goes on 3 residues after the read ends, and that part is filled in from the germline J gene. The chain joins TRBV5-1 to TRBJ2-7; 8 bases fit TRBD1. CDR1 and CDR2 (germline): SGHRS, YFSETQ. This CDR3 is 14 amino acids long. V was pared by 5 bases and J by 3 bases, with 7 bases of the junction left unmatched. The DNA read from the CDR3 is TGCGCCAGCAGACCGGGACAGGATCTCTACGAG. This codes for CASRPGQDLYE. The full CDR3 reads CASRPGQDLYEQYF.

As regards this clone: The observed sequence ends 3 residues before the CDR3 terminus, with the missing tail filled in from the germline J gene. V usage is TRBV12-3 or TRBV12-4 and J usage is TRBJ1-6, with D possibly matching TRBD1 (6 bases). The CDR3 has 15 residues. CDR3 region: CASSLASGTPSTLHF. CDR3 bases read: TGTGCCAGCAGTTTAGCATCCGGGACACCGAGTACC.

The CDR3: CASSHDNNYGYTF. The CDR3 bases that were read are TGTGCCAGCAGCCACGACAACAACTATGGC. This chain joins TRBV7-3 and TRBJ1-2; no reliable D call. Coverage ceases 3 residues before the CDR3 finishes, and the germline J gene fills in the end. The CDR3 has 13 residues. Deletions cut 5 bases from V and 2 bases from J, with 9 bases between. From germline, CDR1 is SGHTA and CDR2 FQGTGA.